The present TCR beta chain was sequenced within a study of blood T cell repertoires in COVID-19 (dated by TCRdb to 2018 to 2021). Background on the whole study: The collaborator samples originated in the United States, Italy and Spain and spanned the acute and convalescent phases of COVID-19. The prospective study material was composed of cDNA or gDNA derived from T cells, B-cell-depleted T cells, or PBMCs. Deeply sampled blood TCRbeta repertoires from subjects exposed to, actively infected with, or recovered from COVID-19 were included in the dataset. A freely available public database, intended as a resource for researchers studying the immune response to SARS-CoV-2, is where the repertoires were released. Samples came from the ongoing ImmuneRACE study (first 160 participants) plus 1,254 subjects from 6 global collaborators. A de-identified subject ID, COVID-19 status, age in years and sex were almost always included in the sample metadata. Where available, HLA class I and class II types were taken from metadata supplied by the sample provider and were not determined by assay-based typing. Points the paper makes about the study in general: How much clinical and demographic metadata was included differed by source and by participant, and the metadata was provided uncurated.

Cut back by 1 base and 3 bases, the V and J ends lie 12 bases apart. From a lookup of the germline V gene, CDR1 and CDR2 are ENHRY and SYGVKD. The CDR3 numbers 15 residues from cysteine through phenylalanine. Of the read, only the CDR3 DNA is kept; its 45 bases are in frame from base 1. In the prospective study, participants were roughly 18 to 90 years old, resided in about two dozen geographic areas of the United States, and were enrolled through a virtual design. To assign participants to cohorts, the prospective study relied on clinical history that participants themselves reported in a screening survey and a study questionnaire. Recovered participants in ImmuneRACE Cohort 3 were defined as having two consecutive negative NP/OP PCR tests, clearance from a healthcare professional, or resolution of symptoms. Each participant in the prospective study had whole blood, serum and a nasopharyngeal or oropharyngeal swab collected by mobile phlebotomists. Over a roughly 2-month period, participants in the prospective study had the option of providing additional blood draws and questionnaires. Before DNA extraction, prospective study blood samples were shipped either frozen or at room temperature.

The immunoSEQ Assay, a bias-controlled multiplex PCR, was used to amplify TCRbeta CDR3 regions from genomic DNA. In the paper's pipeline: Within the assay, amplification of reference gene primers was used to estimate how many nucleated cells each sample contained. Sequence reads were collapsed and filtered to measure the absolute abundance of every unique TCRbeta CDR3 rearrangement. For each sample, productive Simpson clonality was calculated as the square root of Simpson's diversity index across productive rearrangements. In TCRdb, the immuneACCESS table is reduced to in-frame sequences with V and J assigned. These tables do not hold every clone; where another copy was compared, an unresolved V gene accounts for under half, and the others remain unexplained. V and J calls and clone size are given by that table; D and trimming were obtained from the DNA. The sample records about 46,000 clones, around 87% of which are singletons. Approximately 3% of the sample lies in the top ten.

On this clone itself: Its antigen is unknown. Qualities for individual bases were not recorded, and no much larger clone is one base off.

This TCR was recovered from a woman aged 50 to 60 who had recovered from COVID-19. What was sequenced was PBMCs or T cells enriched from blood (not recorded which). Recombination connected TRBV10-3 to TRBJ1-1, with the identity of the D gene unclear. The nucleotides are TGTGCCATCAGTGAGTTTCAGGCCTCCGACACTGAAGCTTTCTTT. It is translated as CAISEFQASDTEAFF.